This T cell receptor (beta chain) was identified during a study of blood T cells in healthy people across ages. A J-beta primer mix and a sample-barcoded 5' primer were used in a second PCR of roughly 7 to 12 cycles. TCRdb reanalysed the 5' RACE reads using MiXCR and keeps one entry per CDR3 protein. The sample lists around 790,000 distinct CDR3 sequences, around two fifths occurring once. On this clonotype: Its antigen is unidentified.

Study observations and caveats: PBMCs went unsorted, and a conclusive naive versus antigen-experienced comparison was therefore prevented.

Trimming left V 6 bases short and J 7 bases short, with 10 bases between. Germline V gene lookup returns CDR1 ENHRY and CDR2 SYGVKD. The CDR3 contains 11 residues. This sequence originates from a man in his fifties or sixties in good health. The genes are TRBV10-3 and TRBJ2-7, with a weak D call TRBD1 (6 bases). The sequenced sample consisted of blood. The CDR3 reads CAIRRTDEQYF. As DNA, the CDR3 is TGTGCCATCAGGAGGACAGATGAGCAGTACTTC.